Following are 16 T cell receptor beta chains from one sample sequenced in a study of metastatic and nonmetastatic thyroid tumors. TCRdb re-called the PCR reads through MiXCR. The data show under 20,000 clones, roughly 26% seen once. There were no patients who had received any treatment before thyroid surgery. Source material: blood. These receptors all come from a male donor with papillary thyroid cancer or a benign thyroid nodule (not recorded which). Some clones in this sample may be carry-over from other donors' samples.

The V call is TRBV28, the J call TRBJ2-7; D gene uncertain. The CDR3 has 12 residues. V was trimmed by 5 bases and J by 2 bases, leaving 7 bases between them. Per the germline V gene, CDR1 is MDHEN and CDR2 is SYDVKM. The CDR3 nucleotides read TGTGCCAGCAGTCCCACAACCTACGAGCAGTACTTC. It is translated as CASSPTTYEQYF.

This clone was observed once. The rearrangement uses TRBV5-1 and TRBJ2-7; D remains unclear. Germline CDR1 reads SGHRS; CDR2 reads YFSETQ. CDR3 length: 13 amino acids. Between the trimmed V and J ends, which lost 4 bases and 2 bases, there was a span of 10 bases. CDR3: CASSPDGAYEQYF. CDR3 DNA: TGCGCCAGCAGCCCTGACGGCGCCTACGAGCAGTACTTC.

By sample share, this clone is medium-sized. This chain uses TRBV20-1 with TRBJ1-5; D gene uncertain. V lost 3 bases and J lost 0, with 12 bases in between. The CDR3 is 15 amino acids. CDR1 is DFQATT, CDR2 SNEGSKA, per germline (reference sequence). The CDR3 DNA follows: TGCAGTGCTAGGGAGTGGATGAATAGCAATCAGCCCCAGCATTTT. Translated, it gives CSAREWMNSNQPQHF.

CDR3 nucleotides: TGCAGTGCTAGGCTAGCCCGGACTAGCGGCATGGGGGAGCAGTACTTC. Amino acids: CSARLARTSGMGEQYF. J is TRBJ2-7 and V is TRBV20-1; 10 bases map to TRBD2. CDR1 DFQATT and CDR2 SNEGSKA come from the germline V gene (reference sequence). The CDR3 runs 16 residues. Losses at the gene ends were 3 bases for V and 7 bases for J; bases not matched to a gene: 15.

A note on this clone: A read error is possible here, since a much larger clone lies one base away. The chain combines TRBV18 with TRBJ1-2; 7 bases align to TRBD1. Germline trimming cut 2 bases from V and 4 bases from J; bases unmatched to any gene: 10. Germline assignment: CDR1 KGHSH and CDR2 LQKENI. The CDR3 loop spans 16 amino acids. The CDR3 loop is CASSPMLGQISYGYTF. The CDR3 DNA sequence: TGTGCCAGCTCACCAATGCTGGGACAGATTAGCTATGGCTACACCTTC.

This clone was detected a few times. The gene calls are TRBV6-5 and TRBJ1-2; a possible D gene is TRBD1 (6 bases). The CDR3 is 15 residues long. The V gene lost 0 bases and the J gene lost 5 bases, with 13 bases spanning the gap. The germline V gene has CDR1 MNHEY and CDR2 SVGAGI. Written as DNA, the CDR3 is TGTGCCAGCAGTTACTCCGGGACACTCTCATATGGCTACACCTTC. It translates to CASSYSGTLSYGYTF.

This clone was seen repeatedly, ten times or more. J is TRBJ2-5 and V is TRBV20-1, with D possibly matching TRBD2 (5 bases). Germline values: CDR1 DFQATT, CDR2 SNEGSKA (reference sequence). The V gene lost 3 bases and the J gene lost 2 bases, with 13 bases spanning the gap. The CDR3 consists of 14 residues. The CDR3 protein is CSARTPAEQETQYF. The DNA for the CDR3 is TGCAGTGCTAGGACACCAGCGGAACAAGAGACCCAGTACTTC.

In its sample, this clone was seen many times. V gene TRBV27 combines with J gene TRBJ2-3; weak D call: TRBD1 (6 bases). Germline V gene data show CDR1 as MNHEY and CDR2 as SMNVEV (reference sequence). There are 16 residues in the CDR3. V lost 1 base, J lost 1 base, and 12 bases lay in between. The CDR3 region has the DNA TGTGCCAGCAGTTTATATCAGGGGTCCCGCACAGATACGCAGTATTTT. Its translation: CASSLYQGSRTDTQYF.

This clone appeared many times. The V and J genes are TRBV20-1 and TRBJ2-2, with 8 positions matching TRBD2. This CDR3 is built from 15 residues. Germline CDR1 and CDR2: DFQATT and SNEGSKA (reference sequence). The V segment lost 5 bases and the J segment 3 bases; nucleotides outside the gene matches: 8. The CDR3 nucleotides are TGCAGTGCTCTTTCGGGGCGGGGGGACACCGGGGAGCTGTTTTTT. It encodes CSALSGRGDTGELFF.

By frequency in the sample, this clone is medium-sized. The chain employs TRBV5-1 and TRBJ1-6, with D tentatively TRBD1 (6 bases). V was shortened by 3 bases and J by 15 bases, with 22 bases between the two germline ends. The CDR3 loop spans 15 amino acids. Germline V lookup: CDR1 SGHRS, CDR2 YFSETQ. This chain's CDR3 is CASSSSGEQGGLLHF. CDR3 nucleotides: TGCGCCAGCAGCTCCTCAGGGGAGCAAGGAGGGCTCCTCCACTTT.

The V and J genes are TRBV20-1 and TRBJ2-7, with TRBD1 identical over 7 bases. With 5 bases clipped from V and 4 bases from J, the junction kept 14 bases outside the gene matches. CDR3 length equals 15 residues. The germline V gene encodes CDR1 DFQATT and CDR2 SNEGSKA (reference sequence). The CDR3 sequence is CSAEGASGDGYEQYF. In DNA, the CDR3 is TGCAGTGCTGAGGGGGCCTCAGGTGATGGGTACGAGCAGTACTTC.

The chain employs TRBV6-1 and TRBJ1-5, with D uncertain. Between the trimmed V and J ends, which lost 8 bases and 1 base, there was a span of 9 bases. CDR1 and CDR2 from the germline V gene are MNHNS and SASEGT. This CDR3 spans 13 amino acids. CDR3 protein: CASSGGSNQPQHF. The DNA for the CDR3 is TGTGCCAGCTCTGGAGGGAGCAATCAGCCCCAGCATTTT.

J is TRBJ2-7 and V is TRBV6-2 or TRBV6-3; 7 bases align to TRBD1. The ends lost 0 bases at V and 4 bases at J; junction bases unmatched: 6. The CDR3 spans 15 residues. Germline CDR1 MNHEY, CDR2 SVGEGT. CDR3 coding DNA: TGTGCCAGCAGTTACTCAGGGGACAGCTCTTACGAGCAGTACTTC. It yields the protein CASSYSGDSSYEQYF.

Regarding this clone: The junction shows a germline mismatch at one end, possibly a read error. This chain connects TRBV11-1 to TRBJ2-3; TRBD2 matches 7 bases. The CDR3 covers 16 residues. Germline-derived CDR1 and CDR2 are SGHAT and FQDESV (reference sequence). The CDR3 here is CASSPTSVRALDTHYF. CDR3 DNA: TGTGCCAGCAGCCCCACTAGCGTGAGGGCCTTAGATACGCATTATTTT.

This clone was seen ten or more times. The rearrangement links TRBV7-2 to TRBJ1-6; 7 bases are shared with TRBD1. The J segment lost 6 bases and the V segment lost 6 bases, leaving 8 bases of the junction unmatched. The CDR3 runs to 15 residues. Germline V gene lookup returns CDR1 SGHTA and CDR2 FQGNSA. CDR3 nucleotide sequence: TGTGCCAGCAGGGTGACAGGGACGGGTAATTCACCCCTCCACTTT. Translating it yields CASRVTGTGNSPLHF.

In regard to this clone: The junction shows a germline mismatch at one end, possibly a read error. The chain couples TRBV29-1 to TRBJ1-1; 9 nucleotides align to TRBD1. Germline CDR1 reads SQVTM; CDR2 reads ANQGSEA. The CDR3 is 13 amino acids. CDR3 in DNA: TGCAGCGCCCAAAATGACAGGGGGACTGAAGCTTTCTTC. Protein product: CSAQNDRGTEAFF.